A selection of T cell receptor beta chains follows, all from one sample in a study of OX40 agonist ivuxolimab in advanced cancers. Sequenced by immunoSEQ multiplex PCR; TCRdb stores in-frame clones only, minus some. The data contain under 100,000 clones, roughly 90% of them singletons. The source was CD4+ or CD8+ T cells sorted from blood, collected in a trial of the OX40 agonist ivuxolimab. These receptors all come from an adult with an advanced solid tumor such as melanoma, head and neck, liver or kidney cancer. CDR3s include the opening cysteine and the closing phenylalanine or tryptophan. Fields, in order: J gene, V gene, D gene, clone size, CDR3 protein, CDR3 DNA. The D gene is left open where the match is weak. Not every row has a clone size; where given, it reads once, few, many or a size class.

>TRBJ2-3|TRBV4-1|.|.
CASSLSSTDTQYF
TGCGCCAGCAGCCTTTCTAGCACAGATACGCAGTATTTT
>TRBJ2-7|TRBV27|.|once
CASSLGRIGGEQYF
TGTGCCAGCAGTTTAGGCCGGATTGGAGGCGAGCAGTACTTC
>TRBJ2-2|TRBV10-1|.|.
CASSFEGGRTGELFF
TGCGCCAGCAGTTTTGAGGGGGGGCGGACCGGGGAGCTGTTTTTT
>TRBJ2-7|TRBV18|.|once
CASSPQPTQYYEQYF
TGTGCCAGCTCACCACAACCAACACAGTACTACGAGCAGTACTTC
>TRBJ1-1|TRBV5-6|TRBD1|.
CASSLTGPNTEAFF
TGTGCCAGCAGTTTGACAGGGCCGAACACTGAAGCTTTCTTT
>TRBJ2-7|TRBV6-1|.|once
CASSEIVGSEQYF
TGTGCCAGCAGTGAAATTGTCGGGTCGGAGCAGTACTTC
>TRBJ2-1|TRBV9|.|.
CASSVGTFSYNEQFF
TGTGCCAGCAGCGTAGGGACTTTCTCCTACAATGAGCAGTTCTTC
>TRBJ2-2|TRBV6-1|.|.
CASSEGGGRTGELFF
TGTGCCAGCAGTGAAGGAGGAGGGAGGACCGGGGAGCTGTTTTTT
>TRBJ2-7|TRBV5-1|TRBD2|.
CASSRTSDEQYF
TGCGCCAGCAGCAGGACTAGCGACGAGCAGTACTTC
>TRBJ2-7|TRBV7-8|.|.
CASSLGRTSYEQYF
TGTGCCAGCAGCTTAGGTCGTACTTCCTACGAGCAGTACTTC
>TRBJ2-7|TRBV6-1|TRBD1|.
CASSRQGIYEQYF
TGTGCCAGCAGTCGACAGGGAATCTACGAGCAGTACTTC
>TRBJ2-2|TRBV5-1|.|.
CASSLLKNTGELFF
TGCGCCAGCAGCTTGCTCAAGAACACCGGGGAGCTGTTTTTT
>TRBJ2-7|TRBV18|.|.
CASSPPVGDEQYF
TGTGCCAGCTCTCCCCCGGTCGGGGACGAGCAGTACTTC
>TRBJ2-2|TRBV5-1|TRBD1|once
CASSLAVIGTGSTGELFF
TGCGCCAGCAGCTTGGCCGTTATAGGGACAGGGAGCACCGGGGAGCTGTTTTTT
>TRBJ1-2|TRBV11-2|TRBD1|.
CASSLDYRTGGNGYTF
TGTGCCAGCAGCTTAGATTATAGGACAGGGGGAAATGGCTACACCTTC
>TRBJ2-7|TRBV6-1|TRBD2|.
CASLREDGEQYF
TGTGCCAGCTTGCGGGAGGATGGGGAGCAGTACTTC
>TRBJ2-5|TRBV7-2|.|.
CASSQRRIEQETQYF
TGTGCCAGCAGCCAACGGCGGATAGAACAAGAGACCCAGTACTTC
>TRBJ1-6|TRBV27|.|.
CASSLVWGASYNSPLHF
TGTGCCAGCAGTTTAGTGTGGGGGGCTTCCTATAATTCACCCCTCCACTTT
>TRBJ2-7|TRBV7-3|.|.
CASSTRDGYEQYF
TGTGCCAGCAGCACGCGGGATGGCTACGAGCAGTACTTC
>TRBJ2-2|TRBV2|TRBD1|.
CASRPGTVNTGELFF
TGTGCCAGCAGGCCCGGGACAGTGAACACCGGGGAGCTGTTTTTT
>TRBJ1-6|TRBV18|TRBD1|.
CASSTSRTGSYNSPLHF
TGTGCCAGCTCAACCTCCCGGACAGGGTCCTATAATTCACCCCTCCACTTT
>TRBJ2-5|TRBV5-6|.|.
CASSLEYIRGETQYF
TGTGCCAGCAGCTTGGAATACATCCGGGGAGAGACCCAGTACTTC
>TRBJ2-5|TRBV7-2|.|.
CASSLKRLESQETQYF
TGTGCCAGCAGCTTAAAACGACTAGAGTCCCAAGAGACCCAGTACTTC
>TRBJ2-2|TRBV5-1|TRBD1|.
CASSFWTGIGTGELFF
TGCGCCAGCAGCTTCTGGACAGGGATAGGCACCGGGGAGCTGTTTTTT
>TRBJ2-7|TRBV7-9|.|.
CASSGTLFSYEQYF
TGTGCCAGCAGCGGGACTCTATTTTCCTACGAGCAGTACTTC
>TRBJ2-5|TRBV18|.|.
CASSSQETQYF
TGTGCCAGCTCATCCCAAGAGACCCAGTACTTC
>TRBJ2-3|TRBV5-8|.|.
CASSLEQGPDTQYF
TGTGCCAGCAGCTTGGAACAGGGCCCAGATACGCAGTATTTT
>TRBJ2-1|TRBV6-1|.|.
CASSENPRAYNEQFF
TGTGCCAGCAGTGAAAATCCGCGGGCCTACAATGAGCAGTTCTTC
>TRBJ2-5|TRBV7-6|.|.
CASSSSGPPGTQYF
TGTGCCAGCAGCTCCTCCGGGCCACCGGGAACCCAGTACTTC
>TRBJ1-1|TRBV4-3|TRBD1|.
CASSLTGASGAFF
TGCGCCAGCAGCCTCACAGGGGCCTCGGGAGCTTTCTTT
>TRBJ1-1|TRBV18|.|.
CASSPTGGTATEAFF
TGTGCCAGCTCACCTACCGGCGGCACCGCCACTGAAGCTTTCTTT
>TRBJ1-3|TRBV6-1|.|.
CASSERSSGNTIYF
TGTGCCAGCAGTGAACGTTCCTCTGGAAACACCATATATTTT
>TRBJ2-1|TRBV27|.|.
CASSFRPEPNEQFF
TGTGCCAGCAGTTTCCGCCCAGAGCCTAATGAGCAGTTCTTC
>TRBJ2-7|TRBV29-1|.|.
CSVESRSGGGEPLYEQYF
TGCAGCGTTGAATCCCGGTCGGGGGGCGGGGAGCCTCTGTACGAGCAGTACTTC
>TRBJ2-7|TRBV7-2|.|.
CASSPAMGTPLFAYEQYF
TGTGCCAGCAGCCCGGCCATGGGCACCCCCCTCTTCGCCTACGAGCAGTACTTC
>TRBJ1-1|TRBV18|.|.
CASSPRQNTEAFF
TGTGCCAGCTCACCGAGACAGAACACTGAAGCTTTCTTT
>TRBJ2-7|TRBV14|.|.
CASSQARGEQYF
TGTGCCAGCAGCCAAGCCCGGGGCGAGCAGTACTTC
>TRBJ2-4|TRBV28|.|.
CASSLWSGSKNIQYF
TGTGCCAGCAGTTTATGGTCAGGGTCCAAAAACATTCAGTACTTC
>TRBJ1-3|TRBV19|TRBD1|.
CASRPSRGTAISGNTIYF
TGTGCCAGTAGGCCATCGCGGGGGACAGCAATCTCTGGAAACACCATATATTTT
>TRBJ1-2|TRBV19|.|.
CASRAATNYGYTF
TGTGCCAGTAGGGCAGCGACTAACTATGGCTACACCTTC
>TRBJ2-3|TRBV5-1|.|few
CASSLYTATSGQTTDTQYF
TGCGCCAGCAGCTTGTACACAGCTACCAGCGGCCAGACCACAGATACGCAGTATTTT
>TRBJ2-1|TRBV19|TRBD2|.
CASRLAGGYNEQFF
TGTGCCAGTAGACTAGCGGGGGGGTACAATGAGCAGTTCTTC
>TRBJ2-1|TRBV7-8|TRBD1|.
CASRVQGAALHEQFF
TGTGCCAGCAGGGTACAGGGGGCAGCCCTACATGAGCAGTTCTTC
>TRBJ2-1|TRBV11-3|.|.
CASSFSGQYYNEQFF
TGTGCCAGCAGCTTTTCCGGACAGTATTACAATGAGCAGTTCTTC
>TRBJ2-1|TRBV7-9|TRBD2|.
CASSLIAGVRDEQFF
TGTGCCAGCAGCTTAATAGCGGGAGTTCGGGATGAGCAGTTCTTC
>TRBJ2-3|TRBV10-3|TRBD2|.
CAIKSGLAGESSTDTQYF
TGTGCCATCAAGTCCGGACTAGCGGGGGAATCTAGCACAGATACGCAGTATTTT
>TRBJ1-1|TRBV28|.|.
CASRKFLTVLNTEAFF
TGTGCCAGCAGAAAATTTCTGACGGTCCTGAACACTGAAGCTTTCTTT
>TRBJ2-3|TRBV18|.|.
CASSPLTGGTDTQYF
TGTGCCAGCTCACCGCTCACGGGAGGCACAGATACGCAGTATTTT
>TRBJ2-3|TRBV9|.|.
CASSVDGDTQYF
TGTGCCAGCAGCGTAGATGGGGATACGCAGTATTTT
>TRBJ2-2|TRBV30|.|.
CAWSVRLNTGELFF
TGTGCCTGGAGTGTACGGCTTAACACCGGGGAGCTGTTTTTT
>TRBJ2-3|TRBV2|.|.
CASSARGPDTQYF
TGTGCCAGCAGTGCTCGCGGCCCAGATACGCAGTATTTT
>TRBJ1-6|TRBV2|.|.
CASTSQGTRDSPLHF
TGTGCCAGCACTTCCCAGGGAACTCGGGATTCACCCCTCCACTTT
>TRBJ2-5|TRBV14|.|.
CASSRDLQETQYF
TGTGCCAGCAGCAGGGACTTACAAGAGACCCAGTACTTC
>TRBJ2-5|TRBV7-6|.|.
CASSLPQETQYF
TGTGCCAGCAGCTTACCCCAAGAGACCCAGTACTTC
>TRBJ2-1|TRBV2|TRBD2|once
CASSVSGTPLPQFF
TGTGCCAGCAGTGTAAGCGGGACTCCCCTCCCGCAGTTCTTC
>TRBJ2-2|TRBV29-1|TRBD1|.
CSVGQGQGSPGELFF
TGCAGCGTTGGGCAGGGACAGGGTAGTCCCGGGGAGCTGTTTTTT
>TRBJ1-2|TRBV18|.|few
CASSPPDSSFYGYTF
TGTGCCAGCTCACCACCGGACAGCTCCTTCTATGGCTACACCTTC
>TRBJ2-1|TRBV9|TRBD2|.
CASSPGTRYNEQFF
TGTGCCAGCAGCCCCGGGACTAGGTACAATGAGCAGTTCTTC
>TRBJ2-3|TRBV5-4|TRBD2|.
CASSLALSGTSTDTQYF
TGTGCCAGCAGCTTGGCCCTTAGCGGGACAAGCACAGATACGCAGTATTTT